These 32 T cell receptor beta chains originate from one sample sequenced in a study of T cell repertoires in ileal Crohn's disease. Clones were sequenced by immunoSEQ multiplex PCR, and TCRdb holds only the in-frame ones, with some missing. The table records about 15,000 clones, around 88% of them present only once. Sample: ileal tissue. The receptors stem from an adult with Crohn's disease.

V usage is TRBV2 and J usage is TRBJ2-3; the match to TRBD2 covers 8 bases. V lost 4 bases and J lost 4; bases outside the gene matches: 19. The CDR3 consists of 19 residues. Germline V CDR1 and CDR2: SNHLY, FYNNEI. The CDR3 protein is CASSGREKIAGRLADTQYF. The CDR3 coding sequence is TGTGCCAGCAGTGGACGGGAGAAAATAGCGGGAAGGTTGGCAGATACGCAGTATTTT. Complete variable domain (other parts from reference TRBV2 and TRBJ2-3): EPEVTQTPSHQVTQMGQEVILRCVPISNHLYFYWYRQILGQKVEFLVSFYNNEISEKSEIFDDQFSVERPDGSNFTLKIRSTKLEDSAMYFCASSGREKIAGRLADTQYFGPGTRLTVL.

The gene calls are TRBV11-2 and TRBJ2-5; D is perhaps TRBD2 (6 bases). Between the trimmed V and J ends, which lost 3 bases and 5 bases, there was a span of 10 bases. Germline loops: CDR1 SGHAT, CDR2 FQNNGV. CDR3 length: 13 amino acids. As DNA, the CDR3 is TGTGCCAGCAGCTTGGGCCGGGGGGAGACCCAGTACTTC. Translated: CASSLGRGETQYF.

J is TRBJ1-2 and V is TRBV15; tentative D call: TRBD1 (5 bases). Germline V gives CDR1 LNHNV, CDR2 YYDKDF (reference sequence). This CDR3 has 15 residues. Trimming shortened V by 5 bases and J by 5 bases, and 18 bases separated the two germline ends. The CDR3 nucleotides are TGTGCCACCAGCCCTGATCGGGGGGTATCTTATGGCTACACCTTC. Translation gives CATSPDRGVSYGYTF.

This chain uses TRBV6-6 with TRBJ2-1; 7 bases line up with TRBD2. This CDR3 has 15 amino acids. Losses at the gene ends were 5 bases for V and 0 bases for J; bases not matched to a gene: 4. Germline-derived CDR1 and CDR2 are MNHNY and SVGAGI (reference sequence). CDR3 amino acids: CASSLADPSYNEQFF. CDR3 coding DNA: TGTGCCAGCAGTCTAGCGGACCCCTCCTACAATGAGCAGTTCTTC.

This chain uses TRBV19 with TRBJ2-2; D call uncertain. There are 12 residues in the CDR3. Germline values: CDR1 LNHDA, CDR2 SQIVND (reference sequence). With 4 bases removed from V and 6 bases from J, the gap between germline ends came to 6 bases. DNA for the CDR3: TGTGCCAGTAGTACCCGGGCCGGGGAGCTGTTTTTT. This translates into CASSTRAGELFF. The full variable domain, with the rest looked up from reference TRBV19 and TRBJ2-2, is DGGITQSPKYLFRKEGQNVTLSCEQNLNHDAMYWYRQDPGQGLRLIYYSQIVNDFQKGDIAEGYSVSREKKESFPLTVTSAQKNPTAFYLCASSTRAGELFFGEGSRLTVL.

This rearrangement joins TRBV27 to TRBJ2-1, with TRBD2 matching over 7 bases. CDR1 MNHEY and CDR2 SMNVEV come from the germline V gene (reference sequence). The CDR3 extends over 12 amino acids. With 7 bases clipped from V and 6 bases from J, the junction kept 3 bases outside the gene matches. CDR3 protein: CASKGGGNEQFF. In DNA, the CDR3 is TGTGCCAGCAAAGGCGGGGGCAATGAGCAGTTCTTC.

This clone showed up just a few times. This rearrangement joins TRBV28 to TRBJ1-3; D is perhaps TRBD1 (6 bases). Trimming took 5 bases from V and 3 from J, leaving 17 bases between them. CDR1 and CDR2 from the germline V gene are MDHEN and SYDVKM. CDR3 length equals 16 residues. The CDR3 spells CASSAGQWAVGNTIYF. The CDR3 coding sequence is TGTGCCAGCAGTGCAGGACAGTGGGCGGTTGGAAACACCATATATTTT.

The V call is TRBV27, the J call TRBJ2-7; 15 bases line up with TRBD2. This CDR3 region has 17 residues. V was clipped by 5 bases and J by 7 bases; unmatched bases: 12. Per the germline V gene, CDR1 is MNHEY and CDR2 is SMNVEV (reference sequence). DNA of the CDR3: TGTGCCAGCAGTCCCCTAGGACTAGCGGGGGGGACGGGGGAGCAGTACTTC. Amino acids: CASSPLGLAGGTGEQYF.

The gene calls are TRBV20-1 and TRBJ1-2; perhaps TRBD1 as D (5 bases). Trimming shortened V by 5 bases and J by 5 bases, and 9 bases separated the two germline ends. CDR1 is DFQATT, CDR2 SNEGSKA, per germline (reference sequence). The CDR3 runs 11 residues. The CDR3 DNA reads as TGCAGTGCTTCCGACAGATATGGCTACACCTTC. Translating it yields CSASDRYGYTF.

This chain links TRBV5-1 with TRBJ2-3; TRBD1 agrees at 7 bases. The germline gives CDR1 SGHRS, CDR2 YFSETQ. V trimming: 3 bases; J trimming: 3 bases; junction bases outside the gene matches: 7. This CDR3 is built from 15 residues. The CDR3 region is CASSSMTGLTDTQYF. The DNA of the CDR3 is TGCGCCAGCAGCTCCATGACAGGGCTGACAGATACGCAGTATTTT.

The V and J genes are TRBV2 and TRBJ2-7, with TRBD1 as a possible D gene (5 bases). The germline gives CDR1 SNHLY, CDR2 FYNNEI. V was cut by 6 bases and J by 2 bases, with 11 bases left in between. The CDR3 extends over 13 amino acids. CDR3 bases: TGTGCCAGCAGGAGTGGACAAGCCTACGAGCAGTACTTC. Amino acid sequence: CASRSGQAYEQYF.

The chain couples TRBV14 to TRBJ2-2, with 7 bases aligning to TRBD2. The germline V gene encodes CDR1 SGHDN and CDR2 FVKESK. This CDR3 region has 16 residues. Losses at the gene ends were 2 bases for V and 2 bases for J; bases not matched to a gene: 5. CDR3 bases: TGTGCCAGCAGCCAAAGCCTAGCGGTAAACACCGGGGAGCTGTTTTTT. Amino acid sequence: CASSQSLAVNTGELFF.

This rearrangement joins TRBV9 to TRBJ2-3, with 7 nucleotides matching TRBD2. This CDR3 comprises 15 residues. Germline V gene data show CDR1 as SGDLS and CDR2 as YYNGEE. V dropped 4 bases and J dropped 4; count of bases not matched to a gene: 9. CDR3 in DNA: TGTGCCAGCAGCTCGAAAGGGCGGGGGTCAGATACGCAGTATTTT. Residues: CASSSKGRGSDTQYF.

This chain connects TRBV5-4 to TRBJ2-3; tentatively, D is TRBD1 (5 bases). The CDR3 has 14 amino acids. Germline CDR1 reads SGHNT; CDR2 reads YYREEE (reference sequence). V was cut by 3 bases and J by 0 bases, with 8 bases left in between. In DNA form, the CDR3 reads TGTGCCAGCAGCTCGGACACTAGCACAGATACGCAGTATTTT. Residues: CASSSDTSTDTQYF.

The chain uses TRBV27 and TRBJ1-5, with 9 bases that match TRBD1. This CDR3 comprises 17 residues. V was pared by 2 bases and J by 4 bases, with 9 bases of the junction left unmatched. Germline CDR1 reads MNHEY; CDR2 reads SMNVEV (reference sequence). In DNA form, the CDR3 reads TGTGCCAGCAGTTTAAGGTGGGACAGGGCCCCTAATCAGCCCCAGCATTTT. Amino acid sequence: CASSLRWDRAPNQPQHF.

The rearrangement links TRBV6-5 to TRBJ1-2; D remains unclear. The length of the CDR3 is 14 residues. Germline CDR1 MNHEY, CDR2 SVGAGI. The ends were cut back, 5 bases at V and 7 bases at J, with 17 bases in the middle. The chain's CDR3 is CASSEVGRVGGYTF. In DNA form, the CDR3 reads TGTGCCAGCAGTGAAGTCGGGAGAGTGGGTGGCTACACCTTC.

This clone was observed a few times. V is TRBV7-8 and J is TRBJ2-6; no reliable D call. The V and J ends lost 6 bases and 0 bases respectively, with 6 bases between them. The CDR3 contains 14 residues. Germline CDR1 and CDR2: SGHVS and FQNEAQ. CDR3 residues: CASSSLSGANVLTF. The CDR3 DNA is TGTGCCAGCAGTTCTCTCTCTGGGGCCAACGTCCTGACTTTC.

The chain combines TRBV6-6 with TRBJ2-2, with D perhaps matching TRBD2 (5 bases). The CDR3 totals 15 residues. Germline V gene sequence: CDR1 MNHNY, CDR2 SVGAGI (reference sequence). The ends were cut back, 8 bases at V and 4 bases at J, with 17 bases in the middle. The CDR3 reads CASERAVGSTGELFF. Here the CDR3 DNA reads TGTGCCAGCGAGAGGGCCGTCGGAAGCACCGGGGAGCTGTTTTTT.

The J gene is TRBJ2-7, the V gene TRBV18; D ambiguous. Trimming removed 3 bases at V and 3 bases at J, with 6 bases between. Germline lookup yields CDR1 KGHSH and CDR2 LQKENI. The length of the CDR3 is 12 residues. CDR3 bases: TGTGCCAGCTCACCGGCCCTCTACGAGCAGTACTTC. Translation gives CASSPALYEQYF.

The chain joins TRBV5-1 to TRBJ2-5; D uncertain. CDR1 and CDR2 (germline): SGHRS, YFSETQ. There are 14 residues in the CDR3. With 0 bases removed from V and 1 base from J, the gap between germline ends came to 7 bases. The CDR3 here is CASSLGGPQETQYF. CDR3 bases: TGCGCCAGCAGCTTGGGAGGCCCCCAAGAGACCCAGTACTTC.

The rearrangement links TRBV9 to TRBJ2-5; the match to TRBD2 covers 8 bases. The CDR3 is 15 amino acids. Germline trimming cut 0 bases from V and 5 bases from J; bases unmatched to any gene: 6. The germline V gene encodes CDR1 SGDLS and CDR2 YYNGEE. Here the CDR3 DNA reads TGTGCCAGCAGCGTAGAGGCTAGCGGGTTGGAGACCCAGTACTTC. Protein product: CASSVEASGLETQYF.

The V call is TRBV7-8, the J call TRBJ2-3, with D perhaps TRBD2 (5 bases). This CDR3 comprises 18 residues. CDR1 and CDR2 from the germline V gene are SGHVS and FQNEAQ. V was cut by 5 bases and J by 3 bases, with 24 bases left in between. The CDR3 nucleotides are TGTGCCAGCAGCCGACCTCGGGAATGGAGCAGAGTAACAGATACGCAGTATTTT. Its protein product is CASSRPREWSRVTDTQYF. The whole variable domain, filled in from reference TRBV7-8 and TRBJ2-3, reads GAGVSQSPRYKVAKRGQDVALRCDPISGHVSLFWYQQALGQGPEFLTYFQNEAQLDKSGLPSDRFFAERPEGSVSTLKIQRTQQEDSAVYLCASSRPREWSRVTDTQYFGPGTRLTVL.

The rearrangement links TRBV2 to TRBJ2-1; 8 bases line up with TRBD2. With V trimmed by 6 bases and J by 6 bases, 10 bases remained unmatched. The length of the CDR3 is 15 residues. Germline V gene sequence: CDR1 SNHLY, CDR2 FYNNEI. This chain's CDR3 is CASRAGPSGLNEQFF. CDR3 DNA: TGTGCCAGCAGAGCCGGGCCTAGCGGGCTCAATGAGCAGTTCTTC.

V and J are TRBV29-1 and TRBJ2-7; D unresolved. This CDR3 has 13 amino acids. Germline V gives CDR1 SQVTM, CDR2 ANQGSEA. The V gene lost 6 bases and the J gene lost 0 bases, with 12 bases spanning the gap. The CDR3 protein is CSVIVRSSYEQYF. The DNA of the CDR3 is TGCAGCGTCATTGTGCGGAGCTCCTACGAGCAGTACTTC.

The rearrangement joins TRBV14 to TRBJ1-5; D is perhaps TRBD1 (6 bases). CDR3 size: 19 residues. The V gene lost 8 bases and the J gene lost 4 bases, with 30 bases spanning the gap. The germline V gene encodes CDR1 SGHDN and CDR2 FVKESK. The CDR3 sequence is CASPSQGRRVLDPNQPQHF. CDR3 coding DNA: TGTGCCAGCCCCTCTCAGGGGAGAAGGGTTCTAGATCCAAATCAGCCCCAGCATTTT. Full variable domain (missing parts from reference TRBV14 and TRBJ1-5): EAGVTQFPSHSVIEKGQTVTLRCDPISGHDNLYWYRRVMGKEIKFLLHFVKESKQDESGMPNNRFLAERTGGTYSTLKVQPAELEDSGVYFCASPSQGRRVLDPNQPQHFGDGTRLSIL.

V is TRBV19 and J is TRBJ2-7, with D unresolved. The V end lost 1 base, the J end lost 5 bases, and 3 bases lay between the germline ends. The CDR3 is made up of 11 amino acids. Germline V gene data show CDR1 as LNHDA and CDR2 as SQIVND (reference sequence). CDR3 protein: CASSIGNEQYF. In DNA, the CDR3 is TGTGCCAGTAGTATAGGTAACGAGCAGTACTTC.

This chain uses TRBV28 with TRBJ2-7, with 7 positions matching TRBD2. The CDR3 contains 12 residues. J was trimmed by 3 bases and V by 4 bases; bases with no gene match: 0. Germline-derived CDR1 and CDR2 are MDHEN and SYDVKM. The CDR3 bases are TGTGCCAGCAGTTCGGGGGGCTACGAGCAGTACTTC. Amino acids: CASSSGGYEQYF. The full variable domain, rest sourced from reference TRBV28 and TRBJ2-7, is DVKVTQSSRYLVKRTGEKVFLECVQDMDHENMFWYRQDPGLGLRLIYFSYDVKMKEKGDIPEGYSVSREKKERFSLILESASTNQTSMYLCASSSGGYEQYFGPGTRLTVT.

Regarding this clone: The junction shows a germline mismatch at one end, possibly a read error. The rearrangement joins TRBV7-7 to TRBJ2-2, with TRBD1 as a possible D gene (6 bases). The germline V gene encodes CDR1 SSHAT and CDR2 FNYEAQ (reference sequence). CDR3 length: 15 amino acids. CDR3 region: CASSTTQGSGGELFF. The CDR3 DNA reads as TGTGCTAGCAGCACCACTCAGGGGAGCGGCGGGGAGCTGTTTTTT. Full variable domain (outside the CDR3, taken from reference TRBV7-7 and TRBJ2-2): GAGVSQSPRYKVTKRGQDVTLRCDPISSHATLYWYQQALGQGPEFLTYFNYEAQPDKSGLPSDRFSAERPEGSISTLTIQRTEQRDSAMYRCASSTTQGSGGELFFGEGSRLTVL.

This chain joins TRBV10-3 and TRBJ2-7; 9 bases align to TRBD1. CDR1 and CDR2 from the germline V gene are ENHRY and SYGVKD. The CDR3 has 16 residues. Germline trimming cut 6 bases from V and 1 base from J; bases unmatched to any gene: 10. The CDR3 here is CAISPSTGGFSYEQYF. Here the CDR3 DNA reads TGTGCCATCAGCCCTTCGACAGGGGGGTTTTCCTACGAGCAGTACTTC.

CDR3 nucleotides: TGCAGCGTTGCAGGGACCTACGAGCAGTACTTC. Protein sequence: CSVAGTYEQYF. The V and J genes are TRBV29-1 and TRBJ2-7, with D possibly being TRBD1 (5 bases). This CDR3 contains 11 residues. The germline gives CDR1 SQVTM, CDR2 ANQGSEA. V was pared by 4 bases and J by 2 bases, with 6 bases between.

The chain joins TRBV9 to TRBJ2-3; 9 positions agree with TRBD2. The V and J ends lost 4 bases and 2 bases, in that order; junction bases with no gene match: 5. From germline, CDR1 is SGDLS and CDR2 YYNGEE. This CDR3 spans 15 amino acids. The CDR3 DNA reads TGTGCCAGCAGCACGACTAGCGGACTCACAGATACGCAGTATTTT. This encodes CASSTTSGLTDTQYF.

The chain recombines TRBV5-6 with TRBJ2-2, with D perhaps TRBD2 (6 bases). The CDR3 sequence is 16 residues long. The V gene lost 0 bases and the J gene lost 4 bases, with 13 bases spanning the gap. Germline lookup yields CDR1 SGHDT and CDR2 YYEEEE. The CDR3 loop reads CASSLATGEVTGELFF. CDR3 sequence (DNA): TGTGCCAGCAGCTTGGCCACGGGAGAAGTCACCGGGGAGCTGTTTTTT.